The rows below give T cell receptor beta chains drawn from one sample of a study of T cell changes during pregnancy in multiple sclerosis. Produced via immunoSEQ multiplex PCR; TCRdb's table is partial and in-frame only. The profile shows around 26,000 clones, 89% of them singletons. The sequencing used CD4+ T cells from peripheral blood mononuclear cells, collected in the first trimester of pregnancy. The receptors shown here come from a female donor in good health, enrolled as a control in a pregnancy study. Both conserved end residues are trimmed from each CDR3.

V,J,CDR3
TRBV11-2,TRBJ2-3,ASSPRILAGRDTQY
TRBV11-2,TRBJ1-5,ASSSTGYQPQH
TRBV7-7,TRBJ2-5,ASSSKPPDRAQETQY
TRBV18,TRBJ2-1,ASSPAGTGIGYNEQF
TRBV7-9,TRBJ2-7,ASSMISGSSVEQY
TRBV6-9,TRBJ2-7,ASSYFFGQGRYEQY
TRBV28,TRBJ1-2,ASRQGATNYGYT
TRBV27,TRBJ2-7,ASSLAQGADEQY
TRBV15,TRBJ2-7,ATSREYGQTEQY
TRBV28,TRBJ2-1,ASSYSGRALNEQF
TRBV19,TRBJ1-5,ASTPPGQSDGWGQPQH
TRBV5-1,TRBJ1-1,ASSLGTHPNTEAF
TRBV7-9,TRBJ2-7,ASSFGTSVGEQY
TRBV5-1,TRBJ2-6,ASSLGGSGANVLT
TRBV21-1,TRBJ1-1,ATRSGWAITEAF
TRBV21-1,TRBJ2-2,ASKNQGRRTGELF
TRBV18,TRBJ1-4,ASSPPGKTNEKLF
TRBV28,TRBJ2-3,ASTTGYGPPDTQY
TRBV4-2,TRBJ2-5,ASSQRRGQGEETQY
TRBV4-1,TRBJ2-5,ASRKGLAGGRQETQY
TRBV5-1,TRBJ2-3,ASSFGLAGGPNTDTQY
TRBV5-6,TRBJ2-7,ASSLTSGRPNEQY
TRBV2,TRBJ2-2,ASNQRGEVGELF
TRBV5-5,TRBJ2-5,ASSLDRGRQETQY
TRBV11-1,TRBJ2-6,ASSSDRGFLLT
TRBV19,TRBJ1-1,ASSVGQGDTEAF
TRBV27,TRBJ2-5,ASSSQSQETQY
TRBV7-3,TRBJ2-1,ASSLTQGGNNEQF
TRBV7-9,TRBJ1-1,ASSPGGGRGTTEAF
TRBV11-2,TRBJ2-1,ASTVSGKHNEQF
TRBV20-1,TRBJ2-3,SDEVADTQY